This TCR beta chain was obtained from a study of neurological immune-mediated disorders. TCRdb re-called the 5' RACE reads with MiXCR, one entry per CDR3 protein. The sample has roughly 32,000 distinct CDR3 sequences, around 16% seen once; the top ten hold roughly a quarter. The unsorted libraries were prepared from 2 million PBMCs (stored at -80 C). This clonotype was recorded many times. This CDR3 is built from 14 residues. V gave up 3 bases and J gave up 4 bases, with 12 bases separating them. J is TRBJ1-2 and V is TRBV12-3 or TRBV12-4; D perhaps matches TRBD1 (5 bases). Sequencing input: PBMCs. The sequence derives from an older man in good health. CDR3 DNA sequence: TGTGCCAGCAGTTTGAGACAGTCTTCCTATGGCTACACCTTC. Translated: CASSLRQSSYGYTF.